The clone carrying this T cell receptor (beta chain) has only a few counts. The data belong to a study of blood T cell repertoires in COVID-19. Study in general: The United States, Italy and Spain provided the acute and convalescent COVID-19 samples. Sample material is recorded as cDNA or gDNA derived from T cells, B-cell-depleted T cells, or PBMCs.

CDR3 length: 14 amino acids. V lost 1 base and J lost 8, with 11 bases in between. Germline V lookup: CDR1 SGHAT, CDR2 FQNNGV. Per the study methods: Reference gene primer amplification gave nucleated cell count estimates. Profiled with immunoSEQ multiplex PCR; TCRdb holds only in-frame clones, not every one. V, J and clone size derive from that table, while D and trimming were established from the DNA sequence. The repertoire holds some 200,000 clones, 84% seen once, with around 7.3% in the top ten. This TCR came from a woman aged 45-60 years with active or convalescent COVID-19. Sequencing was done on a sample of peripheral blood. The V call is TRBV11-2, the J call TRBJ2-2; possibly TRBD1 for D (5 bases). The CDR3: CASSLGVAGGELFF. As DNA, the CDR3 is TGTGCCAGCAGCTTAGGTGTAGCAGGGGGGGAGCTGTTTTTT.